The 15 T cell receptor beta chains listed next were all sequenced from one sample in a study of T-cell reconstitution after alpha-beta-depleted transplantation in children (dated by TCRdb to 2016 to 2017). Library construction relied on PCR. The instrument given in TCRdb is Illumina HiSeq 2500. TCR library preparation used molecular barcoding, with unique molecular identifiers applied to normalize quantification of the TCRbeta repertoire. TCRdb applied fastp at Q25 and MiXCR to the public reads, then kept only in-frame beta chains. Merged by CDR3 protein, the rows form single entries marked with the most common genes and DNA. The sample table lists 500,000 to 650,000 distinct CDR3 sequences, 13% of them with a count of one. In total, the top ten clones hold 2% to 2.5% of the sample. The treatment or condition label on this specimen signifies: allogeneic hematopoietic cell transplantation with graft depleted of TCRalphabeta T cells and CD19 B cells.

The sequenced sample was PBMCs, mostly from graft donor cells, obtained 360 days after TCRalphabeta/CD19-depleted stem cell transplant. The receptor set was obtained from a male patient between 10 and 17 years old who had a stem cell transplant for acute myeloid leukemia, so the T cells may come from the graft donor.

This clonotype was picked up a small number of times. The chain is built from TRBV20-1 and TRBJ2-7, with D possibly being TRBD2 (6 bases). The CDR3 is 15 residues long. Deletions cut 1 base from V and 4 bases from J, with 17 bases between. Germline assignment: CDR1 DFQATT and CDR2 SNEGSKA (reference sequence). CDR3: CSARVEGDFRYEQYF. DNA of the CDR3: TGCAGTGCTAGAGTCGAAGGGGACTTTAGATACGAGCAGTACTTC.

The V gene is TRBV9, the J gene TRBJ2-6; weak D call: TRBD1 (6 bases). V gave up 4 bases and J gave up 11 bases, with 22 bases separating them. Per the germline V gene, CDR1 is SGDLS and CDR2 is YYNGEE. The CDR3 is 16 residues long. The CDR3 DNA follows: TGTGCCAGCAGCACCCCGGGCAGGGGTCCCCCACACGTCCTGACTTTC. Translated: CASSTPGRGPPHVLTF.

In this sample, this clonotype turned up many times. This chain connects TRBV18 to TRBJ2-1; possibly TRBD2 for D (5 bases). The CDR3 extends over 13 amino acids. Germline V gene sequence: CDR1 KGHSH, CDR2 LQKENI. V was cut by 6 bases and J by 9 bases, with 15 bases left in between. CDR3 sequence (DNA): TGTGCCAGCTCGCCCGTACTAGAAGCTGAGCAGTTCTTC. Translation gives CASSPVLEAEQFF.

The rearrangement joins TRBV4-2 to TRBJ2-7; 9 nucleotides agree with TRBD1. CDR3 length: 19 residues. Germline assignment: CDR1 LGHNA and CDR2 YNFKEQ. Trimming took 6 bases from V and 0 from J; bases not matched to a gene: 18. The CDR3 DNA reads as TGTGCCAGCAGTCCGCAAGGGGACAGGGATCTAAGGAGCTCCTACGAGCAGTACTTC. Protein product: CASSPQGDRDLRSSYEQYF.

The chain links TRBV4-3 to TRBJ2-1; 10 positions agree with TRBD2. This CDR3 region has 14 residues. With 4 bases clipped from V and 7 bases from J, the junction kept 4 bases outside the gene matches. In germline, CDR1 is LGHNA, CDR2 YSLEER. As DNA, the CDR3 is TGCGCCAGCAGCCCGCTAGCGGGAGCAAATGAGCAGTTCTTC. It yields the protein CASSPLAGANEQFF.

This clonotype has at least ten counts. CDR3 DNA: TGTGCCAGCAGCTTAGGGGGGCACTTAGGGGAGACCCAGTACTTC. Its protein is CASSLGGHLGETQYF. The V and J genes are TRBV11-1 and TRBJ2-5; a possible D gene is TRBD1 (6 bases). Trimming removed 1 base from V and 5 bases from J, with 14 bases in between. CDR3 length equals 15 residues. The germline V gene has CDR1 SGHAT and CDR2 FQDESV (reference sequence).

V usage is TRBV15 and J usage is TRBJ1-2; 7 bases map to TRBD1. The V gene end was trimmed by 2 bases and the J gene end by 8 bases; junction bases not matched to a gene: 8. This CDR3 has 14 residues. Germline CDR1 LNHNV, CDR2 YYDKDF (reference sequence). CDR3 in DNA: TGTGCCACCAGCAGAAGACAGGGTAACATCGGCTACACCTTC. Amino acid sequence: CATSRRQGNIGYTF.

This clonotype was counted a few times. The V call is TRBV18, the J call TRBJ2-2; 8 nucleotides line up with TRBD1. This CDR3 spans 16 amino acids. J gave up 1 base and V 0 bases, and 1 base lay outside the gene matches. Germline V gene lookup returns CDR1 KGHSH and CDR2 LQKENI. CDR3 loop: CASSPPGQVNTGELFF. Here the CDR3 DNA reads TGTGCCAGCTCACCACCGGGACAGGTGAACACCGGGGAGCTGTTTTTT.

This clonotype was detected a few times. The chain employs TRBV11-2 and TRBJ2-3, with D perhaps matching TRBD2 (6 bases). Between the trimmed V and J ends, which lost 3 bases and 2 bases, there was a span of 12 bases. Germline CDR1 and CDR2: SGHAT and FQNNGV. The CDR3 has 15 amino acids. This chain's CDR3 is CASSFYGGYTDTQYF. CDR3 bases: TGTGCCAGCAGCTTCTATGGGGGGTACACAGATACGCAGTATTTT.

This chain joins TRBV6-5 and TRBJ2-3; 11 bases match TRBD2. The V gene's germline CDR1 is MNHEY and CDR2 SVGAGI. V lost 4 bases, J lost 4 bases, and 4 bases stayed unmatched. The CDR3 has 15 amino acids. The CDR3 nucleotides read TGTGCCAGCAGTTTACTAGCGGGGGTCCCAGATACGCAGTATTTT. Translated, it gives CASSLLAGVPDTQYF.

The V gene is TRBV20-1, the J gene TRBJ1-2; D is uncertain. This CDR3 is 10 amino acids long. Per germline, CDR1 DFQATT and CDR2 SNEGSKA (reference sequence). The V end lost 0 bases, the J end lost 7 bases, and 3 bases lay between the germline ends. The chain's CDR3 is CSARDSGYTF. DNA for the CDR3: TGCAGTGCTAGAGACAGTGGCTACACCTTC.

The sample holds a few counts of this clonotype. J is TRBJ2-7 and V is TRBV29-1; D may correspond to TRBD1 or TRBD2 (6 bases each). Trimming left V 4 bases short and J 2 bases short, with 12 bases between. CDR3 length: 13 residues. Germline V lookup: CDR1 SQVTM, CDR2 ANQGSEA. The CDR3 sequence is CSVGRGLPYEQYF. In nucleotides, the CDR3 is TGCAGCGTTGGACGGGGGCTTCCCTACGAGCAGTACTTC.

This clonotype was recorded a few times. The J gene is TRBJ2-2, the V gene TRBV29-1; 10 bases line up with TRBD2. Germline lookup yields CDR1 SQVTM and CDR2 ANQGSEA. The CDR3 is 15 amino acids. Losses at the gene ends were 2 bases for V and 3 bases for J; bases not matched to a gene: 3. CDR3 loop: CSVELLAGDTGELFF. The CDR3, as DNA: TGCAGCGTTGAACTGCTAGCGGGGGACACCGGGGAGCTGTTTTTT.

This chain connects TRBV6-5 to TRBJ1-5, with 7 bases that match TRBD1. After removal of 0 bases from V and 2 bases from J, the junction contained 10 bases not matched to a gene. The CDR3 loop spans 18 amino acids. Looked up from germline, CDR1 is MNHEY and CDR2 is SVGAGI. The CDR3 protein is CASSYSNPGGSRNQPQHF. CDR3 sequence (DNA): TGTGCCAGCAGTTACTCGAATCCAGGGGGGAGTCGCAATCAGCCCCAGCATTTT.

This clonotype has a count of ten or more. V gene TRBV5-1 combines with J gene TRBJ2-7, with TRBD2 identical over 7 bases. Trimming cost V 2 bases and J 4 bases; bases outside gene matches: 9. The CDR3 covers 15 residues. Germline loops: CDR1 SGHRS, CDR2 YFSETQ. CDR3 nucleotides: TGCGCCAGCAGCTTTATGGGGGGAGGGCCGTACGAGCAGTACTTC. Translation: CASSFMGGGPYEQYF.